This T cell receptor (beta chain) was recovered during a study of blood T cell repertoires in COVID-19. A word on this clone: Distinct nucleotide sequences in the sample also encode this CDR3.

TCRdb's copy holds only in-frame clones and misses some; the assay was immunoSEQ multiplex PCR. The sample lists nearly 80,000 clones, 80% occurring once. The sequenced sample consisted of peripheral blood. The sequence derives from a man aged 60 to 75 with active or convalescent COVID-19.

For the CDR3, the DNA is TGTGCCACCAGCAGAGGACAGGGGGGTGAGCAGTACTTC. Protein: CATSRGQGGEQYF. This chain links TRBV15 with TRBJ2-7; 9 nucleotides match TRBD1. This CDR3 spans 13 amino acids. Trimming cost V 1 base and J 7 bases; bases outside gene matches: 2. Germline V gene lookup returns CDR1 LNHNV and CDR2 YYDKDF (reference sequence).